Given below is one TCR beta chain in context. Which antigen it targets is not known. It has no much larger one-base neighbor in the sample; base qualities were not kept. This entry comes from a study of CD8+ T cells in alopecia areata (dated by TCRdb to between 2017 and 2018). Looking at the study overall: Treated patients were enrolled in an open-label pilot trial of oral tofacitinib, 5 to 10 mg twice daily, for moderate-to-severe alopecia areata. Tofacitinib was administered for 6 to 18 months, and 6 months of follow-up off drug were then conducted to assess delayed response and recurrence. In treated patients, disease severity was measured using the SALT score, which gives the percentage of scalp surface area affected. High-throughput TCRbeta sequencing was used to examine T cell clonal expansion in alopecia areata in both the C3H/HeJ mouse model and human patients. In humans, TCRbeta sequencing was performed on scalp tissue and on sorted CD4+ and CD8+ peripheral blood T cells from healthy controls and from patients with patchy or totalis/universalis alopecia areata. Tofacitinib-treated patients had biopsies at baseline and at 4 and 24 weeks of treatment, with a later scalp biopsy in several patients. Scalp clonality was compared among normal scalp (n=4), patchy alopecia areata scalp (n=8), and alopecia totalis/universalis scalp (n=8). RNA was extracted with the PAXgene miRNA kit for fixed scalp, the miRNeasy kit for PBMCs, and the RNeasy kit for mouse skin. immunoSEQ multiplex PCR using 35 Vbeta forward primers and 13 Jbeta reverse primers was used to amplify TCRbeta CDR3 regions. Broader findings and caveats from the paper: During tofacitinib treatment, many expanded lesional clones stuck around in both scalp and blood, and this persistence may partly explain why relapse happens after treatment is stopped. Resident alphabeta T cells in normal human skin are also sequenced, complicating scalp TCR repertoire analysis, unlike mouse skin dominated by gammadelta T cells. Because the treated cohort was small and included a single nonresponder, larger studies are needed to assess links between baseline CD8+ expansion and response. Compared with normal scalp, lesional scalp had higher clonality and more expanded CD8+ clones, particularly in alopecia totalis/universalis, a pattern that suggests antigenic drive. Tofacitinib significantly decreased scalp clonality and the number of expanded CD8+ clones among the top 100 scalp clones. TCR sequences shared between patients were less clear than in mice, possibly partly because of HLA diversity in the patient population.

Receptors were amplified or captured by the immunoSEQ multiplex PCR assay. For TCR sequencing, RNA was extracted from every sample and reverse transcribed into cDNA to serve as template. First-strand cDNA was synthesized using SuperScript III with a 2:1 mix of oligo-dT and random hexamers. A synthetic immune receptor repertoire was used to measure amplification bias, and any remaining bias was corrected computationally. From the authors' description of their analysis: Raw reads were preprocessed to remove errors, and CDR3 was defined by IMGT conventions from the conserved cysteine to phenylalanine. To get clonality, Shannon entropy was normalized by log2 of the number of productive unique TCRs and the result was subtracted from 1. Scalp TCRbeta sequences were cross-referenced with sorted blood CD4 and CD8 repertoires so that the CD4 or CD8 identity of scalp clones could be inferred. In TCRdb, the immuneACCESS table is reduced to in-frame sequences with V and J assigned. These tables do not hold every clone; where another copy was compared, an unresolved V gene accounts for under half, and the others remain unexplained. V, J and clone size reflect that table, while D and trimming were determined from the DNA. For this sample the table gives about 220,000 clones, of which 50% to 60% were detected only once. More than 1.5% of the sample is in the top ten clones.

According to the study, the label for this sample's time point signals: around 4 weeks on oral tofacitinib. This sample's treatment or condition label indicates: oral pan-JAK inhibitor, 5-10 mg twice daily. Lesional scalp punch biopsies and peripheral blood were collected from alopecia areata patients. PBMCs were separated by density centrifugation and stained for CD3, CD4 and CD8, after which CD4+ and CD8+ T cells were sorted on a FACSAria. Germline trimming amounts to 3 bases on V and 5 bases on J, with 9 as the count of junction bases outside the gene matches. The CDR3 covers 15 residues, taking in both the cysteine and the phenylalanine. Solely the CDR3 DNA is kept, with 45 bases framed from the first base. CDR1 SGDLS and CDR2 YYNGEE were looked up in the germline V gene.

The TCR sequence derives from a human donor with alopecia areata. The V and J segments used are TRBV9 and TRBJ2-3; 7 central nucleotides agree with TRBD2. Sequences were derived from CD4+ T cells sorted from blood, sampled at week 4, from a patient treated with tofacitinib. The DNA sequence is given as TGTGCCAGCAGCGAATGGGGGAGGGAAAGAGATACGCAGTATTTT. Its protein product is CASSEWGRERDTQYF.